This T cell receptor beta chain appears in the sequencing data of a study of T cells after yellow fever vaccination. The V end lost 0 bases, the J end lost 3 bases, and 11 bases lay between the germline ends. Germline CDR1 DFQATT, CDR2 SNEGSKA (reference sequence). This CDR3 contains 15 residues. This clonotype was counted ten times or more. TCRdb reanalysed the 5' RACE reads using MiXCR and keeps one entry per CDR3 protein. Counted here are about 320,000 distinct CDR3 sequences, around 4.5% occurring once; the ten biggest clones make up approximately 19%. The TCR originated in a man aged 18 to 30 who received the YFV17D yellow fever vaccine. This chain links TRBV20-1 with TRBJ2-2, with D possibly matching TRBD2 (6 bases). Sequencing used PBMCs, obtained 15 days after the yellow fever booster vaccination. The CDR3 DNA reads TGCAGTGCTAGAGATCTAGGGGAGGACACCGGGGAGCTGTTTTTT. This sequence encodes CSARDLGEDTGELFF.